Here is one TCR beta chain with its context. Trimming removed 8 bases from V and 0 bases from J, with 11 bases in between. The CDR3 length is 13 residues. Germline V gene data show CDR1 as LNHDA and CDR2 as SQIVND (reference sequence). The data are from a study of blood T cell repertoires in COVID-19. Overall study context: The United States, Italy and Spain supplied acute and convalescent COVID-19 samples. Nucleic acid was either cDNA or gDNA, and it came from T cells, B-cell-depleted T cells, or PBMCs.

Per the study methods: Amplification from reference gene primers served as the basis for estimated nucleated cell counts. Assay: immunoSEQ multiplex PCR; the TCRdb copy retains only in-frame clones and omits some. Clone size and V and J calls were adopted from that table, with D and trimming inferred from the DNA. Of approximately 170,000 clones listed, 84% are singletons. The chain employs TRBV19 and TRBJ2-7; TRBD2 might be the D (6 bases). Material for sequencing was peripheral blood. The sequence was collected from a middle-aged man who had recovered from COVID-19. CDR3 in amino acids: CASRDSSSYEQYF. In DNA, the CDR3 is TGTGCCAGTCGGGACTCATCCTCCTACGAGCAGTACTTC.